The 21 T cell receptor beta chains below were found in one sample sequenced in a study of radiotherapy plus CTLA-4 blockade in lung cancer. Here immunoSEQ multiplex PCR was the method, and the copy in TCRdb shows in-frame clones only, minus some. The repertoire has about 25,000 clones, 73% of them found once; the top ten carry approximately 3.5%. The sequences come from peripheral blood, collected from a patient treated with radiotherapy plus ipilimumab. These receptor sequences come from a human donor with non-small cell lung cancer who had stable disease on radiotherapy plus ipilimumab.

The chain is built from TRBV2 and TRBJ2-2; the D gene is possibly TRBD2 (6 bases). Germline V lookup: CDR1 SNHLY, CDR2 FYNNEI. Trimming stripped 6 bases from V and 1 base from J, with 9 bases between. The CDR3 contains 14 residues. CDR3 amino acids: CASRGRGNTGELFF. The DNA for the CDR3 is TGTGCCAGCAGGGGGCGGGGGAACACCGGGGAGCTGTTTTTT.

This clone was seen once. This rearrangement joins TRBV11-3 to TRBJ1-5; D unresolved. Trimming stripped 1 base from V and 4 bases from J, with 5 bases between. CDR1 and CDR2 from the germline V gene are SGHNT and YENEEA. The CDR3 has 13 residues. As DNA, the CDR3 is TGTGCCAGCAGCTTAGGGATAAATCAGCCCCAGCATTTT. Its translation is CASSLGINQPQHF.

The chain carries TRBV7-8 and TRBJ2-5; 10 bases are shared with TRBD1. CDR1 and CDR2 (germline): SGHVS, FQNEAQ. Trimming cost V 1 base and J 2 bases; bases outside gene matches: 4. The CDR3 totals 16 residues. The CDR3 DNA reads TGTGCCAGCAGCTTAGTTGGGGGACAGGGGCAAGAGACCCAGTACTTC. Translated: CASSLVGGQGQETQYF.

Here the CDR3 reads CAWSSYRATNEKLFF. CDR3 DNA sequence: TGTGCCTGGAGTAGTTACAGGGCGACTAATGAAAAACTGTTTTTT. V usage is TRBV30 and J usage is TRBJ1-4, with D possibly being TRBD1 (6 bases). The germline V gene encodes CDR1 GTSNPN and CDR2 SVGIG (reference sequence). Trimming shortened V by 2 bases and J by 2 bases, and 12 bases separated the two germline ends. CDR3 size: 15 residues.

The gene calls are TRBV7-6 and TRBJ2-1; no firm D call. Germline CDR1 SGHVS, CDR2 FNYEAQ. V gave up 5 bases and J gave up 10 bases, with 12 bases separating them. The CDR3 spans 12 residues. CDR3 nucleotide sequence: TGTGCCAGCAGCCTGAATACAGAGGAGCAGTTCTTC. It yields the protein CASSLNTEEQFF.

V and J are TRBV5-1 and TRBJ2-7; D is unclear. The germline V gene has CDR1 SGHRS and CDR2 YFSETQ. Deletions cut 5 bases from V and 4 bases from J, with 16 bases between. The CDR3 sequence is 14 residues long. This CDR3 is CASRQTNGPYEQYF. In DNA, the CDR3 is TGCGCCAGCAGACAAACAAACGGGCCTTACGAGCAGTACTTC.

In DNA, the CDR3 is TGTGCCAGCAGCTCCCTGAGACGGACCCACTACGAGCAGTACTTC. As protein: CASSSLRRTHYEQYF. The rearrangement links TRBV11-2 to TRBJ2-7; D uncertain. Germline V gene sequence: CDR1 SGHAT, CDR2 FQNNGV. CDR3 length: 15 residues. The germline V and J ends were trimmed by 4 bases and 3 bases, with 16 bases remaining between them.

The V call is TRBV7-9, the J call TRBJ1-3; a possible D gene is TRBD1 (6 bases). The CDR3 is made up of 14 amino acids. Trimming stripped 8 bases from V and 2 bases from J, with 13 bases between. The germline gives CDR1 SEHNR, CDR2 FQNEAQ (reference sequence). The CDR3 DNA is TGTGCCAGCGCCTTACAGGGACCTGGAAACACCATATATTTT. Amino acids: CASALQGPGNTIYF.

The chain links TRBV6-6 to TRBJ2-7, with TRBD1 identical over 12 bases. This CDR3 has 16 amino acids. V gave up 10 bases and J gave up 4 bases; unmatched junction bases: 14. The germline V gene encodes CDR1 MNHNY and CDR2 SVGAGI (reference sequence). CDR3 protein: CATRDGTGGKEYEQYF. The CDR3 nucleotides read TGTGCCACCCGGGACGGGACAGGGGGCAAGGAGTACGAGCAGTACTTC.

The chain links TRBV4-2 to TRBJ2-3, with 10 nucleotides matching TRBD2. This CDR3 spans 16 amino acids. The germline gives CDR1 LGHNA, CDR2 YNFKEQ. Unmatched junction bases numbered 3, after V lost 3 bases and J lost 0 bases. This CDR3 reads CASSQLTSGSTDTQYF. The CDR3 bases are TGTGCCAGCAGCCAGTTGACTAGCGGGAGCACAGATACGCAGTATTTT.

DNA of the CDR3: TGTGCCAGCCGGGAGGGACTAGCGGTTAATGAGCAGTTCTTC. This translates into CASREGLAVNEQFF. V and J are TRBV6-6 and TRBJ2-1; 11 nucleotides match TRBD2. The V gene's germline CDR1 is MNHNY and CDR2 SVGAGI (reference sequence). The CDR3 runs to 14 residues. V gave up 8 bases and J gave up 7 bases; unmatched junction bases: 7.

CDR3 in amino acids: CSVAKTGTSGTDTQYF. Written as DNA, the CDR3 is TGCAGCGTTGCGAAAACCGGGACTAGCGGCACAGATACGCAGTATTTT. The chain carries TRBV29-1 and TRBJ2-3, with 10 positions matching TRBD2. This CDR3 is 16 amino acids long. Trimming took 4 bases from V and 1 from J; bases not matched to a gene: 8. Per the germline V gene, CDR1 is SQVTM and CDR2 is ANQGSEA.

The rearrangement joins TRBV7-2 to TRBJ1-2; D is uncertain. Trimming took 3 bases from V and 5 from J, leaving 16 bases between them. Germline-derived CDR1 and CDR2 are SGHTA and FQGNSA. The CDR3 spans 15 residues. The CDR3 DNA follows: TGTGCCAGCAGCTTTACAGCAGCCCGGAGATATGGCTACACCTTC. This gives the protein CASSFTAARRYGYTF.

V gene TRBV11-3 combines with J gene TRBJ2-1; D unclear. The CDR3 loop spans 15 amino acids. The V end was cut by 1 base, the J end by 2 bases, with 9 bases between. Germline V gene sequence: CDR1 SGHNT, CDR2 YENEEA. The CDR3 nucleotides are TGTGCCAGCAGCTTAGTTAAGAACACCTACAATGAGCAGTTCTTC. It codes for CASSLVKNTYNEQFF. Filled out from reference TRBV11-3 and TRBJ2-1, the complete variable domain reads EAGVVQSPRYKIIEKKQPVAFWCNPISGHNTLYWYLQNLGQGPELLIRYENEEAVDDSQLPKDRFSAERLKGVDSTLKIQPAELGDSAVYLCASSLVKNTYNEQFFGPGTRLTVL.

This chain uses TRBV9 with TRBJ1-3; no definite D call. Trimming removed 4 bases from V and 0 bases from J, with 17 bases in between. Germline V gene lookup returns CDR1 SGDLS and CDR2 YYNGEE. The CDR3 is 17 residues long. CDR3 region: CASSPSGRFYSGNTIYF. DNA for the CDR3: TGTGCCAGCAGCCCTTCTGGCAGGTTCTACTCTGGAAACACCATATATTTT.

The V and J genes are TRBV4-3 and TRBJ1-2; the match to TRBD1 covers 9 bases. Germline-derived CDR1 and CDR2 are LGHNA and YSLEER. This CDR3 contains 14 residues. With 1 base clipped from V and 4 bases from J, the junction kept 1 base outside the gene matches. The chain's CDR3 is CASSQAGQGYGYTF. In DNA form, the CDR3 reads TGCGCCAGCAGCCAAGCGGGACAGGGCTATGGCTACACCTTC.

The table lists this clone with a few counts. The chain has TRBV7-9 and TRBJ2-7; D unresolved. CDR1 is SEHNR, CDR2 FQNEAQ, per germline (reference sequence). V was shortened by 1 base and J by 4 bases, with 5 bases between the two germline ends. This CDR3 is 12 amino acids long. The CDR3 is CASSLGEYEQYF. The CDR3 region has the DNA TGTGCCAGCAGCTTAGGCGAGTACGAGCAGTACTTC.

The V call is TRBV6-1, the J call TRBJ2-1, with 9 bases aligning to TRBD1. This CDR3 is 16 amino acids long. The ends lost 4 bases at V and 3 bases at J; junction bases unmatched: 7. Germline assignment: CDR1 MNHNS and CDR2 SASEGT. The CDR3 loop reads CASSAPGQGLYNEQFF. DNA for the CDR3: TGTGCCAGCAGTGCCCCGGGACAGGGTCTCTACAATGAGCAGTTCTTC.

The chain links TRBV12-2 to TRBJ1-2. TRBV12-2 is marked as a pseudogene. The CDR3 totals 17 residues. The CDR3 protein is CASRYFRAPRKTYGYTF. CDR3 DNA: TGTGCAAGTCGCTATTTTAGGGCTCCACGAAAGACCTATGGCTACACCTTC.

V gene TRBV14 combines with J gene TRBJ1-4; a possible D gene is TRBD1 (5 bases). The CDR3 is 15 amino acids. The V end lost 4 bases, the J end lost 4 bases, and 13 bases lay between the germline ends. Germline V gene lookup returns CDR1 SGHDN and CDR2 FVKESK. This CDR3 reads CASSPDSDHNEKLFF. The DNA for the CDR3 is TGTGCCAGCAGCCCCGACAGTGACCATAATGAAAAACTGTTTTTT.

The table lists this clone with a few counts. CDR3: CASSFGLTLQETQYF. The CDR3 nucleotides are TGTGCCAGCAGCTTCGGTCTTACCCTCCAAGAGACCCAGTACTTC. The chain is built from TRBV7-2 and TRBJ2-5, with D unresolved. Trimming left V 3 bases short and J 1 base short, with 12 bases between. The V gene's germline CDR1 is SGHTA and CDR2 FQGNSA. This CDR3 contains 15 residues.